These 3 T cell receptor beta chains were all obtained from the same sample, sequenced in a study of blood T cell repertoires in COVID-19. The repertoire was sequenced with immunoSEQ multiplex PCR; TCRdb's copy has only in-frame clones and lacks some. The sample consists of under 300,000 clones, 75% to 90% of them appearing once. Input material: PBMCs or T cells enriched from blood (not recorded which). Receptors originate from a woman aged 18-29 years who had recovered from COVID-19.

The chain links TRBV7-9 to TRBJ1-1; D remains unclear. V lost 0 bases, J lost 1 base, and 6 bases lay in between. Germline CDR1 is SEHNR and CDR2 is FQNEAQ (reference sequence). The CDR3 extends over 14 amino acids. In DNA, the CDR3 is TGTGCCAGCAGCTTAGCATCCGGGAACACTGAAGCTTTCTTT. This translates into CASSLASGNTEAFF.

The genes are TRBV19 and TRBJ1-2; D may be TRBD1 (6 bases). Looked up from germline, CDR1 is LNHDA and CDR2 is SQIVND (reference sequence). Trimming took 5 bases from V and 5 from J, leaving 18 bases between them. This CDR3 has 15 residues. In DNA form, the CDR3 reads TGTGCCAGTAGTTCCAGCAGGGAAAGGGGGTATGGCTACACCTTC. This encodes CASSSSRERGYGYTF. The whole variable domain, filled in from reference TRBV19 and TRBJ1-2, reads DGGITQSPKYLFRKEGQNVTLSCEQNLNHDAMYWYRQDPGQGLRLIYYSQIVNDFQKGDIAEGYSVSREKKESFPLTVTSAQKNPTAFYLCASSSSRERGYGYTFGSGTRLTVV.

The rearrangement joins TRBV6-4 to TRBJ1-4; D unclear. Per germline, CDR1 MRHNA and CDR2 SNTAGT. The CDR3 consists of 16 residues. Trimming pared 0 bases from V and 7 bases from J, leaving 15 bases between. The CDR3 reads CASSDSIGSQREKLFF. CDR3 DNA sequence: TGTGCCAGCAGTGACTCGATAGGATCGCAGCGTGAAAAACTGTTTTTT.